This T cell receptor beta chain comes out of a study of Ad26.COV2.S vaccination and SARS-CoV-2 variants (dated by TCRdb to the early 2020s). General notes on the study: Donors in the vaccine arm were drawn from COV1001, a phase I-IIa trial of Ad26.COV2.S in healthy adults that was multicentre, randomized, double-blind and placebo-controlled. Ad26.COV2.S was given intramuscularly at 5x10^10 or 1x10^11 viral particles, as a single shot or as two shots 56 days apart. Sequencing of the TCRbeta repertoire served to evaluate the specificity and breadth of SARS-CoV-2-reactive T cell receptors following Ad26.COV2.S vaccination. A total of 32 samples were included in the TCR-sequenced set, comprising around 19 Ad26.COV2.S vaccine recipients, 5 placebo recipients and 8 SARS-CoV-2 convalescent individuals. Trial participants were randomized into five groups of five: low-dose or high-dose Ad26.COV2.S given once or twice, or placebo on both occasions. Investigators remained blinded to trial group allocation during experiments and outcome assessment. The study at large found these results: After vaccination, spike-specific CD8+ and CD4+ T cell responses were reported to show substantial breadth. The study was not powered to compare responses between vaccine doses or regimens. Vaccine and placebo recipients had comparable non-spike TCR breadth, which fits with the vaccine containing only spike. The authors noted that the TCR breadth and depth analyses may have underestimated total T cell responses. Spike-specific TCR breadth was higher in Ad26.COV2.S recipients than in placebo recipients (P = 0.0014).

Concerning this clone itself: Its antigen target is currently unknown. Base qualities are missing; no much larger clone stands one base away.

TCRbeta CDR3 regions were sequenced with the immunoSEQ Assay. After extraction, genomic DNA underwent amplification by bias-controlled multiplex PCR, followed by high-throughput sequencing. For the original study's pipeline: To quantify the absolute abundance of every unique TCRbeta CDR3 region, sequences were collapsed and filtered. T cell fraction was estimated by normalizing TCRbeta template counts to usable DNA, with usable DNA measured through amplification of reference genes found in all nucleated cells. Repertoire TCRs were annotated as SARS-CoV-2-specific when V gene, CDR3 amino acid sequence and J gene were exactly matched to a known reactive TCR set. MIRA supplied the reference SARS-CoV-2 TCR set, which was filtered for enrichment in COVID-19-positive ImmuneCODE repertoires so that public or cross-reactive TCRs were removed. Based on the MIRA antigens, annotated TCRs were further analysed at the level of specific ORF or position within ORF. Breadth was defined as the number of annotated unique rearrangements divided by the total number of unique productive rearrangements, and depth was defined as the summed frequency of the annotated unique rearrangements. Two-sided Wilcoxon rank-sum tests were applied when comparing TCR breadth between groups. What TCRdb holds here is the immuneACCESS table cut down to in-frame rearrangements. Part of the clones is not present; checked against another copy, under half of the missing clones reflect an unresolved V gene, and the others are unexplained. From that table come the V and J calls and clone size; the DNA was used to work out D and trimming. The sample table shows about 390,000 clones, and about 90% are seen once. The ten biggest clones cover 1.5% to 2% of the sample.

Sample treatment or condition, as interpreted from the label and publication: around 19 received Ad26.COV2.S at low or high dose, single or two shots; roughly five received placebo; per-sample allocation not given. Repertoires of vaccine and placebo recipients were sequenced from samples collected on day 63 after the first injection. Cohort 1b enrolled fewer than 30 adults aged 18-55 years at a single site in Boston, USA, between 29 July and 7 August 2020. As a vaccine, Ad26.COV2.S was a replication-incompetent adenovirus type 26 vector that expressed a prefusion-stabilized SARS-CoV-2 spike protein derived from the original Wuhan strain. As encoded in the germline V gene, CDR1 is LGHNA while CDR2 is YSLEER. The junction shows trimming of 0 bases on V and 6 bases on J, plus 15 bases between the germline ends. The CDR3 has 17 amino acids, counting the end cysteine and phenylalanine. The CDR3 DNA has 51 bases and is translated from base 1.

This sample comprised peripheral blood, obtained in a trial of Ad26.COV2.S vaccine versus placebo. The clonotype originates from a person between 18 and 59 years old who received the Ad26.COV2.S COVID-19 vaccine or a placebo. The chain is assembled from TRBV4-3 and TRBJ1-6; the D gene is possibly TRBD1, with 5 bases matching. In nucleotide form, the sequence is TGCGCCAGCAGCCAAGAGGGGAGGGACCTAGTTAATTCACCCCTCCACTTT. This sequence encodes CASSQEGRDLVNSPLHF.